The following is a T cell receptor beta chain sequence with its context. Its antigen is as yet unknown. The data are from a study of shared clonotypes between healthy human individuals. Trimming took off 3 bases at V and 5 bases at J, with 8 bases between the two ends. Germline CDR1 SGDLS, CDR2 YYNGEE. CDR3 length: 12 amino acids. Study-wide findings and caveats: When compared with the clonotypes that were shared by all four sorted-subset donors, the non-shared clonotypes turned out to have lower generation probabilities. Expectations were that clonotype sharing among donors would be affected by sequencing depth.

TCRdb's copy holds only in-frame clones and misses some; the assay was immunoSEQ multiplex PCR. The data show about 1.5 million clones, with 98% seen just once and less than 0.55% held by the top ten. It was into CD45RA+ naive and CD45RA-negative memory subsets that the CD4+ cells were split. This receptor was taken from a man under 40 in good health. Sequencing was done on a sample of naive CD4+ T cells sorted from blood. Regarding subset: CD45RA+ positively selected. This chain joins TRBV9 and TRBJ1-1, with D perhaps matching TRBD1 (5 bases). The DNA for the CDR3 is TGTGCCAGCAGCGAACAGGAGACTGAAGCTTTCTTT. Translation gives CASSEQETEAFF. Full variable domain (rest looked up from reference TRBV9 and TRBJ1-1): DSGVTQTPKHLITATGQRVTLRCSPRSGDLSVYWYQQSLDQGLQFLIQYYNGEERAKGNILERFSAQQFPDLHSELNLSSLELGDSALYFCASSEQETEAFFGQGTRLTVV.